This T cell receptor (beta chain) stems from a study of shared clonotypes between healthy human individuals. The overall study: Three plates were used per donor for CD4 naive, three for CD4 memory, two for CD8 naive and one for CD8 memory.

TCRdb keeps only in-frame clones here, not all; method: immunoSEQ multiplex PCR. The table includes over a million clones, around three quarters detected once. Sample: memory CD4+ T cells from PBMCs. The subset denotes: CD45RA-negative fraction. The sequence was obtained from a man between 18 and 35 years old in good health. Some clones in this sample may be carry-over from other donors' samples.

CDR3 DNA: TGTGCTAGTGGTTGGGGGACAGGGGGCCTCCATACGCAGTATTTT. Its protein is CASGWGTGGLHTQYF. The chain carries TRBV12-5 and TRBJ2-3, with TRBD1 matching 12 bases. Germline assignment: CDR1 LGHNT and CDR2 FRNRAP. V lost 4 bases, J lost 7 bases, and 6 bases stayed unmatched. The CDR3 runs to 15 residues.